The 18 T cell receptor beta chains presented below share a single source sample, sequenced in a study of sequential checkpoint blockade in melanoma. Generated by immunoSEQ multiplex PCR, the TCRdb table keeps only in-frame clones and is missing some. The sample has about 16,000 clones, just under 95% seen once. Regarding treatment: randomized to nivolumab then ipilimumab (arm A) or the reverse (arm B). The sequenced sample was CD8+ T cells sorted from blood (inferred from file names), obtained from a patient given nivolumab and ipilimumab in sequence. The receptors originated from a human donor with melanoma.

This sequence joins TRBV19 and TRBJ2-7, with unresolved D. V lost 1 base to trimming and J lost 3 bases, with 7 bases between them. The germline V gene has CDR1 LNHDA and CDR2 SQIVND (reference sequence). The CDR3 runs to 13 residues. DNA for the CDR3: TGTGCCAGTAGTATAGGGCTGTACTACGAGCAGTACTTC. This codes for CASSIGLYYEQYF.

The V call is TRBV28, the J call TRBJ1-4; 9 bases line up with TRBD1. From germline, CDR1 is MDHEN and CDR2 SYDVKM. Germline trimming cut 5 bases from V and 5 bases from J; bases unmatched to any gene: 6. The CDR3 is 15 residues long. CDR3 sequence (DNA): TGTGCCAGCAGTAAAACCGGGACAGGGAATGAAAAACTGTTTTTT. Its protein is CASSKTGTGNEKLFF.

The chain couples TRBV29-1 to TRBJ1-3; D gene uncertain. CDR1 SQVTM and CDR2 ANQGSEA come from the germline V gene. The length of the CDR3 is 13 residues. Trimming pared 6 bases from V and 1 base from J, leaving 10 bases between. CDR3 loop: CSVEGGSGNTIYF. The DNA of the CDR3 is TGCAGCGTCGAGGGAGGTTCTGGAAACACCATATATTTT.

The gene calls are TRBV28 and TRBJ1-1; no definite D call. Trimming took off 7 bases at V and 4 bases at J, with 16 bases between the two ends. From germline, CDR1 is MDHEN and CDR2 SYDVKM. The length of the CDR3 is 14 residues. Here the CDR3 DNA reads TGTGCCAGCACTCTGGGTAGGGAGGGCACTGAAGCTTTCTTT. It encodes CASTLGREGTEAFF.

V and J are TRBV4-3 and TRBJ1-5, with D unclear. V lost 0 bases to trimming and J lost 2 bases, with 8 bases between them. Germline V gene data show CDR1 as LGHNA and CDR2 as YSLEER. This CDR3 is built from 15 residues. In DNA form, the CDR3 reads TGCGCCAGCAGCCAAGAGTCGGGTGGCAATCAGCCCCAGCATTTT. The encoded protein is CASSQESGGNQPQHF.

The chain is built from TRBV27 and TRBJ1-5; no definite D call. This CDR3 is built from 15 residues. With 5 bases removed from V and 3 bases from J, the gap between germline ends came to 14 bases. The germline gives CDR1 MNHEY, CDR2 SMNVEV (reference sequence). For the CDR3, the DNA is TGTGCCAGCAGTGCCGACTGGGGAGTCAATCAGCCCCAGCATTTT. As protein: CASSADWGVNQPQHF.

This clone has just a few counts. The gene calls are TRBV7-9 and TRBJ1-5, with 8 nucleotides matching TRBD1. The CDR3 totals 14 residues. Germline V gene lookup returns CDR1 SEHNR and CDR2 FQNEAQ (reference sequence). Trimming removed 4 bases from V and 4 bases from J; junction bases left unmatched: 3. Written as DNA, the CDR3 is TGTGCCAGCAGCTACACAGGGGGAAATCAGCCCCAGCATTTT. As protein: CASSYTGGNQPQHF.

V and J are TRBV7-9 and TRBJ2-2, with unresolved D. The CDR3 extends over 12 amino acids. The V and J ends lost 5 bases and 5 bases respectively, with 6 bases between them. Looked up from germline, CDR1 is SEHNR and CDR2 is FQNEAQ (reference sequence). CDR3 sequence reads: CASSPRTGELFF. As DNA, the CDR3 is TGTGCCAGCAGCCCGCGTACCGGGGAGCTGTTTTTT.

CDR3 DNA: TGTGCCAGTAGTATAAGATCGAGTTCGGAGCAGTACTTC. It codes for CASSIRSSSEQYF. The V call is TRBV19, the J call TRBJ2-7; D is ambiguous. The V end was cut by 2 bases, the J end by 7 bases, with 12 bases between. Germline CDR1 is LNHDA and CDR2 is SQIVND (reference sequence). CDR3 length equals 13 residues.

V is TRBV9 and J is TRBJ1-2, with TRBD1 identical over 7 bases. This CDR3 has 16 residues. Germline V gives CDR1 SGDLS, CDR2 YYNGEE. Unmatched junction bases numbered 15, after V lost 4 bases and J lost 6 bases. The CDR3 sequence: CASSTRDRAVVDGYTF. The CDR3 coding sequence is TGTGCCAGCAGCACTCGAGACAGGGCGGTAGTGGATGGCTACACCTTC.

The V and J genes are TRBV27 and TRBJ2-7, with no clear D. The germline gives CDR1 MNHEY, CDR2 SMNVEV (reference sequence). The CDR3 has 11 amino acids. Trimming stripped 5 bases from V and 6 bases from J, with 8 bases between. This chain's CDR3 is CASSLGGEQYF. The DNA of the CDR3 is TGTGCCAGCAGTCTCGGCGGCGAGCAGTACTTC.

CDR3 residues: CASSIAGTVWGYTF. CDR3 in DNA: TGTGCCAGTAGTATAGCGGGTACGGTCTGGGGCTACACCTTC. The rearrangement uses TRBV19 and TRBJ1-2; D call uncertain. Trimming shortened V by 1 base and J by 8 bases, and 14 bases separated the two germline ends. Germline V lookup: CDR1 LNHDA, CDR2 SQIVND (reference sequence). There are 14 residues in the CDR3. Full variable domain (remainder filled in from reference TRBV19 and TRBJ1-2): DGGITQSPKYLFRKEGQNVTLSCEQNLNHDAMYWYRQDPGQGLRLIYYSQIVNDFQKGDIAEGYSVSREKKESFPLTVTSAQKNPTAFYLCASSIAGTVWGYTFGSGTRLTVV.

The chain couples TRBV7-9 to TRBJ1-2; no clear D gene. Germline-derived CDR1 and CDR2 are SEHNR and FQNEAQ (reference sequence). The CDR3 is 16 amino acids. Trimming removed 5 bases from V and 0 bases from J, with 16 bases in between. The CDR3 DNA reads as TGTGCCAGCAGCCGACCCTCGGGAGAACCTAACTATGGCTACACCTTC. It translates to CASSRPSGEPNYGYTF.

In DNA, the CDR3 is TGTGCCAGCAGTTTTCGACAGTTGGGGGGGAAACTGTTTTTT. This gives the protein CASSFRQLGGKLFF. The genes are TRBV28 and TRBJ1-4, with a weak D call TRBD1 (5 bases). The CDR3 consists of 14 residues. Germline V lookup: CDR1 MDHEN, CDR2 SYDVKM. V lost 3 bases, J lost 11 bases, and 16 bases lay in between. The full variable domain, its missing parts supplied by reference TRBV28 and TRBJ1-4, is DVKVTQSSRYLVKRTGEKVFLECVQDMDHENMFWYRQDPGLGLRLIYFSYDVKMKEKGDIPEGYSVSREKKERFSLILESASTNQTSMYLCASSFRQLGGKLFFGSGTQLSVL.

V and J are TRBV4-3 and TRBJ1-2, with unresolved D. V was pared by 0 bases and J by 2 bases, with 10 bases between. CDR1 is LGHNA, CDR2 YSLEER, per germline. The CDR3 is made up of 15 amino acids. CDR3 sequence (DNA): TGCGCCAGCAGCCAAGAGCGGACGGGGAACTATGGCTACACCTTC. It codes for CASSQERTGNYGYTF.

The CDR3 sequence is CASSVGQTEAFF. The CDR3 DNA reads TGTGCCAGCAGCGTGGGGCAGACTGAAGCTTTCTTT. The chain employs TRBV9 and TRBJ1-1, with D possibly being TRBD1 (5 bases). This CDR3 contains 12 residues. The germline gives CDR1 SGDLS, CDR2 YYNGEE. V shed 2 bases and J shed 5 bases, with 7 bases lying between them.

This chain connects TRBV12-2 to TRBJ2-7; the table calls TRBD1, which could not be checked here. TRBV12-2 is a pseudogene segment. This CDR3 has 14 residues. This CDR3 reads CASRSRLQDDEQYV. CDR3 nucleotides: TGTGCAAGTCGCTCAAGGCTACAGGACGACGAGCAGTACGTC.

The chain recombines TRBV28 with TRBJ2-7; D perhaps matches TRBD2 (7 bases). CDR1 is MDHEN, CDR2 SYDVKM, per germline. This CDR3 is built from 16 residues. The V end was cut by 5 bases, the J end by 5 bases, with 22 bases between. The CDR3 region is CASSHRGGAVEDEQYV. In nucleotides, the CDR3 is TGTGCCAGCAGTCACCGTGGGGGGGCTGTAGAAGACGAGCAGTACGTC.